Below, 9 T cell receptor beta chains from the same sample are listed, as sequenced in a study of T-cell reconstitution after alpha-beta-depleted transplantation in children. This sample's TCRbeta library carried unique molecular identifier barcodes. From the PCR reads, TCRdb called clonotypes with MiXCR, one entry per CDR3 protein. The table lists roughly 570,000 distinct CDR3 sequences, 27% of them singletons. The sequences come from PBMCs, collected before TCRalphabeta/CD19-depleted stem cell transplant. These receptors were taken from a boy in the first two years of life with Wiskott-Aldrich syndrome, due to receive a stem cell transplant.

V gene TRBV28 combines with J gene TRBJ2-7; D possibly corresponds to TRBD1 (5 bases). Trimming pared 6 bases from V and 2 bases from J, leaving 11 bases between. Looked up from germline, CDR1 is MDHEN and CDR2 is SYDVKM. The CDR3 has 13 residues. CDR3 in amino acids: CASRDSTTYEQYF. CDR3 DNA sequence: TGTGCCAGCAGAGACAGTACCACCTACGAGCAGTACTTC.

V usage is TRBV6-1 and J usage is TRBJ2-2; 7 nucleotides match TRBD2. After removal of 5 bases from V and 5 bases from J, the junction contained 14 bases not matched to a gene. The germline CDR1 and CDR2 sequences are MNHNS and SASEGT. This CDR3 spans 17 amino acids. CDR3 residues: CASSPPLGRGATGELFF. CDR3 coding DNA: TGTGCCAGCAGTCCCCCCTTGGGGAGGGGTGCTACCGGGGAGCTGTTTTTT.

About this clonotype: The junction departs from the called germline gene at one end, perhaps through a read error. V gene TRBV12-3 or TRBV12-4 combines with J gene TRBJ2-5, with TRBD1 identical over 7 bases. This CDR3 is 13 amino acids long. The CDR3 nucleotides are TGTGCCAGCTCCAAATCCTCAACGACAGGGCGGACCTTC. Amino acids: CASSKSSTTGRTF.

This clonotype has a handful of counts. This rearrangement joins TRBV5-1 to TRBJ2-3; 8 bases line up with TRBD2. V shed 7 bases, J shed 4 bases, and the junction held 11 bases outside the gene matches. The CDR3 consists of 15 residues. The germline V gene encodes CDR1 SGHRS and CDR2 YFSETQ. CDR3 in amino acids: CASRASGRMADTQYF. DNA for the CDR3: TGCGCCAGCCGAGCGAGCGGGAGAATGGCAGATACGCAGTATTTT.

A few counts support this clonotype. This chain joins TRBV29-1 and TRBJ1-4; a weak D match, TRBD1 (5 bases). This CDR3 is 16 amino acids long. In germline, CDR1 is SQVTM, CDR2 ANQGSEA. V was pared by 6 bases and J by 5 bases, with 22 bases between. The DNA for the CDR3 is TGCAGCGTGTCCCTCAAAGAGGGGTGTGGAAATGAAAAACTGTTTTTT. It yields the protein CSVSLKEGCGNEKLFF.

This chain uses TRBV20-1 with TRBJ2-3; the D call may be TRBD1 or TRBD2 (5 bases each). V was shortened by 3 bases and J by 2 bases, with 9 bases between the two germline ends. The CDR3 extends over 13 amino acids. Germline CDR1 and CDR2: DFQATT and SNEGSKA (reference sequence). The CDR3, as DNA: TGCAGTGCTAGCGGGACCTACACAGATACGCAGTATTTT. Protein: CSASGTYTDTQYF.

This clonotype turned up a few times. This chain connects TRBV24-1 to TRBJ2-1; the match to TRBD2 covers 9 bases. The CDR3 consists of 16 residues. V lost 2 bases, J lost 4 bases, and 5 bases stayed unmatched. Germline values: CDR1 KGHDR, CDR2 SFDVKD. The CDR3 reads CATSDSRLAAYNEQFF. DNA for the CDR3: TGTGCCACCAGTGATTCTCGACTAGCGGCATACAATGAGCAGTTCTTC.

The chain carries TRBV20-1 and TRBJ2-1; D is undetermined. The CDR3 totals 12 residues. The V end lost 6 bases, the J end lost 6 bases, and 12 bases lay between the germline ends. Germline-derived CDR1 and CDR2 are DFQATT and SNEGSKA (reference sequence). This CDR3 is CSATSLGNEQFF. Written as DNA, the CDR3 is TGCAGTGCGACGAGTTTGGGCAATGAGCAGTTCTTC.

A word on this clonotype: Germline and junction disagree at one end, which may indicate a read error. The chain carries TRBV5-1 and TRBJ2-4; 8 bases map to TRBD1. The length of the CDR3 is 16 residues. Germline CDR1 is SGHRS and CDR2 is YFSETQ. Here the CDR3 reads CASSPTGAIAKNIHYF. CDR3 DNA: TGCGCCAGCAGTCCGACAGGGGCCATAGCCAAAAACATTCATTACTTC.